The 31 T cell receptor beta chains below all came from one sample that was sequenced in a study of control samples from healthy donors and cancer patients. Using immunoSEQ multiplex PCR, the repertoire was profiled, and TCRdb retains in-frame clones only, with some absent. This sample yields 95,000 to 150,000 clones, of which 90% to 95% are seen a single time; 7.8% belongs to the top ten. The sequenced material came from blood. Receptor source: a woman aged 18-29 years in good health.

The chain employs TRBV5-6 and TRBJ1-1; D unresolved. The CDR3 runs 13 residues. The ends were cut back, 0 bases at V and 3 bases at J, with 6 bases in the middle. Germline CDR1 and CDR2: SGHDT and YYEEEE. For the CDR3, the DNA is TGTGCCAGCAGCTTGGTCAAGTACACTGAAGCTTTCTTT. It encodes CASSLVKYTEAFF.

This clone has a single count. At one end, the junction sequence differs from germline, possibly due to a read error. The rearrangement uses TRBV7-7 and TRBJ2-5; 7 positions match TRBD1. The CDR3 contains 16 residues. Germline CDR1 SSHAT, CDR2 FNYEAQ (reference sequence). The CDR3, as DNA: TGTGCTAGCAGCTTCGGTGGGTTAGGGGGCCTAGAGACCCAGTACTTC. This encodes CASSFGGLGGLETQYF.

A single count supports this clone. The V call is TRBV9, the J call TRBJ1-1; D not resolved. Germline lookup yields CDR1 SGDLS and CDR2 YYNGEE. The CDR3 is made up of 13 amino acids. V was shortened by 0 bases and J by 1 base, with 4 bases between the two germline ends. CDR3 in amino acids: CASSVGRNTEAFF. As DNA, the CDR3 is TGTGCCAGCAGCGTAGGGAGGAACACTGAAGCTTTCTTT.

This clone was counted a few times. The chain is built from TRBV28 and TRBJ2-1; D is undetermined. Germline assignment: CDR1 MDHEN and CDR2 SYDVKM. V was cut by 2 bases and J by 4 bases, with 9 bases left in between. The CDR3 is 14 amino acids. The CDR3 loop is CASSLASAYNEQFF. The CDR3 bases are TGTGCCAGCAGTTTAGCCAGCGCTTACAATGAGCAGTTCTTC.

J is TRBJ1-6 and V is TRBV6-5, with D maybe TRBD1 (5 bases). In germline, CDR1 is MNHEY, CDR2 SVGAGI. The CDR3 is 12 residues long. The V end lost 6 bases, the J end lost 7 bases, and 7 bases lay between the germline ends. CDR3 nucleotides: TGTGCCAGCAGGGCAGGGAATTCACCCCTCCACTTT. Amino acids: CASRAGNSPLHF.

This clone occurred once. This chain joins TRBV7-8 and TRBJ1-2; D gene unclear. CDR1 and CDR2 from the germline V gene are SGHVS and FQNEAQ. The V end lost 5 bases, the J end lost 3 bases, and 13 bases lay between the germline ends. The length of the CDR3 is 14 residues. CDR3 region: CASSPDRLDYGYTF. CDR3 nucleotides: TGTGCCAGCAGCCCGGACCGCCTCGACTATGGCTACACCTTC.

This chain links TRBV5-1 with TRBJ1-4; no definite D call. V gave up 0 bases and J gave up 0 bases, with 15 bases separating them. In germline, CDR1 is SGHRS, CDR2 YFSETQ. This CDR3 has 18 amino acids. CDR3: CASSLDPKVPATNEKLFF. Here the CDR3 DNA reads TGCGCCAGCAGCTTGGATCCCAAGGTCCCCGCAACTAATGAAAAACTGTTTTTT.

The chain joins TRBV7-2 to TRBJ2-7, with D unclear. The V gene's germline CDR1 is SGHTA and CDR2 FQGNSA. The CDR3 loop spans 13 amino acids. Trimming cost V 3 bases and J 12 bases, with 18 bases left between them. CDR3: CASSFTTDTPGYF. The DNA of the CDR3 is TGTGCCAGCAGCTTTACCACCGATACTCCGGGGTACTTC.

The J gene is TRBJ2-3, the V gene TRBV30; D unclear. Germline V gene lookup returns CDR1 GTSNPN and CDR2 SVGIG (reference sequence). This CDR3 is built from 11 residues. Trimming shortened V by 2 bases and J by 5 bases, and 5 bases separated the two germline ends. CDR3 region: CAWSTGDTQYF. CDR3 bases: TGTGCCTGGAGTACCGGAGATACGCAGTATTTT.

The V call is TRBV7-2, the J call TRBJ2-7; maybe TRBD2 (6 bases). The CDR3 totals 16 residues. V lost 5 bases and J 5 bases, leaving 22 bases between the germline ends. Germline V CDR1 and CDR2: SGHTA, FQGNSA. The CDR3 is CASSQEARLVGHEQYF. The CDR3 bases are TGTGCCAGCAGCCAAGAAGCTAGACTAGTTGGCCACGAGCAGTACTTC.

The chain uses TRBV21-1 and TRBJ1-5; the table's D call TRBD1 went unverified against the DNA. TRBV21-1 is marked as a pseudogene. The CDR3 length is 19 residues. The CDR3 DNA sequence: TGTGCCAGCAGCGAATCAGGGCCCCAATGTTTTTCCGAGACTCAGCCCCAGCATTTT. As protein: CASSESGPQCFSETQPQHF.

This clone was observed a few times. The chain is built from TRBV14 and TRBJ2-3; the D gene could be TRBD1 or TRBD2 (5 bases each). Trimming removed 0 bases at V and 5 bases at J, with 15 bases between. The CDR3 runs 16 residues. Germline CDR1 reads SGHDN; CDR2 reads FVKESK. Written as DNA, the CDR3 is TGTGCCAGCAGCCAAGATCTTGGGGGAGCGAAAGATACGCAGTATTTT. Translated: CASSQDLGGAKDTQYF.

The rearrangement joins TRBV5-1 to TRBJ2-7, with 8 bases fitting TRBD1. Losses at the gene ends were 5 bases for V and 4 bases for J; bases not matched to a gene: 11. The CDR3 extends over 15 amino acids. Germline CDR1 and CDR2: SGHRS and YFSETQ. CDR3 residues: CASSQNPQGAYEQYF. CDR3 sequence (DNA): TGCGCCAGCAGTCAAAACCCTCAGGGGGCGTACGAGCAGTACTTC.

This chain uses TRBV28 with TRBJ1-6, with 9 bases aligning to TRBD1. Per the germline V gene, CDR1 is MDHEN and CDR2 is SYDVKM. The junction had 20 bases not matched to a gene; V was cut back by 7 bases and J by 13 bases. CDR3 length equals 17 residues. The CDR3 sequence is CASISQRPGQGVPPLHF. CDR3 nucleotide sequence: TGTGCCAGCATTTCACAACGTCCGGGACAGGGAGTCCCCCCCCTCCACTTT.

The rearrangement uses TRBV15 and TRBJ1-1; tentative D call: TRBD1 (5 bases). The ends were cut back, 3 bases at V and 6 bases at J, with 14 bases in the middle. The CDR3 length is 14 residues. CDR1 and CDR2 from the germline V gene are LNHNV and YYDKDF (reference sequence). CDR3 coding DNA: TGTGCCACCAGCAGTCCCGGGGGACGGTCTGAAGCTTTCTTT. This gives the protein CATSSPGGRSEAFF.

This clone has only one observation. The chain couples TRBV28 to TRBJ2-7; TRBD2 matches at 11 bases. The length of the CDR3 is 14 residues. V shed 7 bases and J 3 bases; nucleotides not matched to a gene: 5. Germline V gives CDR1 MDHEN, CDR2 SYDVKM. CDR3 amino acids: CASIAGGGDYEQYF. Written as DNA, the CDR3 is TGTGCCAGCATAGCGGGGGGGGGAGACTACGAGCAGTACTTC.

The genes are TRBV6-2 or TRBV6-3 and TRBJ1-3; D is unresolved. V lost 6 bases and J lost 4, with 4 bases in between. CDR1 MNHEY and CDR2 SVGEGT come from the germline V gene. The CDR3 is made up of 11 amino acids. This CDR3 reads CASSLGNTIYF. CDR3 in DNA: TGTGCCAGCAGCTTGGGAAACACCATATATTTT.

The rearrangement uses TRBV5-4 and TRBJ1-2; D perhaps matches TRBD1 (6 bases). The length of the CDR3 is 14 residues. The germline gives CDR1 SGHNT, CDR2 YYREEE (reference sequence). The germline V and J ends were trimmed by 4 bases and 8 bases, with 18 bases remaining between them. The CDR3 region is CASSLPTGRGGYTF. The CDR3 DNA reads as TGTGCCAGCAGCCTCCCCACAGGGAGAGGCGGCTACACCTTC.

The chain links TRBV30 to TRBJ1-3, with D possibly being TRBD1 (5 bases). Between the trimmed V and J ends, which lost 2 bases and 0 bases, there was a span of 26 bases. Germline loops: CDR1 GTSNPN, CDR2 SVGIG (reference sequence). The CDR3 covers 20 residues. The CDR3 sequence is CAWSTIRLPRGRDSGNTIYF. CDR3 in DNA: TGTGCCTGGAGTACGATCCGCCTCCCGAGGGGCCGGGACTCTGGAAACACCATATATTTT.

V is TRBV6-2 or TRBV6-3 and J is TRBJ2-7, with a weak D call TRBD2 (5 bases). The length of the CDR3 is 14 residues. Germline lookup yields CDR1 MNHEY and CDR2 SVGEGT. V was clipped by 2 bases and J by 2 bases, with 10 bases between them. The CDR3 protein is CASSYPDYTYEQYF. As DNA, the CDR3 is TGTGCCAGCAGTTACCCCGACTATACCTACGAGCAGTACTTC.

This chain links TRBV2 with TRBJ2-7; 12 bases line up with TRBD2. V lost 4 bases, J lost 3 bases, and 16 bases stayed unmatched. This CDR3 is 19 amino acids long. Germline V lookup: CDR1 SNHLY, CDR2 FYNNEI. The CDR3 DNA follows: TGTGCCAGCAGTGCCCTCCGGGCGGCTAGCGGGGGGGCCCACTACGAGCAGTACTTC. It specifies CASSALRAASGGAHYEQYF.

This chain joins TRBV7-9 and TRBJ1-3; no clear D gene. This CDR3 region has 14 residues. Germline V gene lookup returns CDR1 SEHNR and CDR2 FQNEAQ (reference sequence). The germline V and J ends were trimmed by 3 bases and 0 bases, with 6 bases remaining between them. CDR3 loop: CASSLIVSGNTIYF. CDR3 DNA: TGTGCCAGCAGCTTGATAGTCTCTGGAAACACCATATATTTT.

The CDR3 reads CATSRGRGGMEGYTF. DNA of the CDR3: TGTGCCACCAGCAGAGGCCGGGGGGGGATGGAAGGCTACACCTTC. This chain uses TRBV15 with TRBJ1-2; D is perhaps TRBD1 (5 bases). The CDR3 covers 15 residues. The germline V and J ends were trimmed by 1 base and 8 bases, with 17 bases remaining between them. Germline CDR1 reads LNHNV; CDR2 reads YYDKDF (reference sequence).

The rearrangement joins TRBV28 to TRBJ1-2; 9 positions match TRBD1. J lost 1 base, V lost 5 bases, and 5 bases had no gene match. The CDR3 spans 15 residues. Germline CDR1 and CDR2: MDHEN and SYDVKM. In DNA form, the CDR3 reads TGTGCCAGCAGTCTCGGGACAGGGTTTAACTATGGCTACACCTTC. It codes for CASSLGTGFNYGYTF.

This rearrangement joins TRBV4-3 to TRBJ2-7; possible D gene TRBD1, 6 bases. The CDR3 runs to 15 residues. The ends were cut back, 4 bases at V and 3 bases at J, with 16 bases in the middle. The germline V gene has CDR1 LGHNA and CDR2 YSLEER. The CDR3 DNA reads TGCGCCAGCAGCCCTGGGGCAGGGGAAGACTACGAGCAGTACTTC. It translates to CASSPGAGEDYEQYF.

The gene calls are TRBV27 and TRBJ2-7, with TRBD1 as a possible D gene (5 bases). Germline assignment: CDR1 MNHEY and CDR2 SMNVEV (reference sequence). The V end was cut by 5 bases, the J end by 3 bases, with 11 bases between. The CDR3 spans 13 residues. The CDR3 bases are TGTGCCAGCAGTAAGACAGAAATCTACGAGCAGTACTTC. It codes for CASSKTEIYEQYF.

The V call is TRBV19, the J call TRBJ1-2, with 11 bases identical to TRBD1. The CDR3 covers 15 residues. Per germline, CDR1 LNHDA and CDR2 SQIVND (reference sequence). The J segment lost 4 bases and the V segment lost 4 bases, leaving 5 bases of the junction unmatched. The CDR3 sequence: CASSTSGTGGYGYTF. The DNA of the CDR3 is TGTGCCAGTAGTACCTCCGGGACAGGGGGCTATGGCTACACCTTC.

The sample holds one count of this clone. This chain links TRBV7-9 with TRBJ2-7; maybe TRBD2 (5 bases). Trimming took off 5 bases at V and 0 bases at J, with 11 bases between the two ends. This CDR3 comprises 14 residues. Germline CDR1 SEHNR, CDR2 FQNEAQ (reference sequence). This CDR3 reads CASSPPGDSYEQYF. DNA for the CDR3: TGTGCCAGCAGCCCGCCCGGGGACTCCTACGAGCAGTACTTC.

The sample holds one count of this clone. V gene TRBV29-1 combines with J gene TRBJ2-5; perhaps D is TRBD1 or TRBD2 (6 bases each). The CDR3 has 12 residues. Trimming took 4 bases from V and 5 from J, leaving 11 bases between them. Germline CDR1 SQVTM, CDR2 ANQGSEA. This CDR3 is CSVVRGLETQYF. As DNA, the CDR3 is TGCAGCGTTGTCCGGGGGCTGGAGACCCAGTACTTC.

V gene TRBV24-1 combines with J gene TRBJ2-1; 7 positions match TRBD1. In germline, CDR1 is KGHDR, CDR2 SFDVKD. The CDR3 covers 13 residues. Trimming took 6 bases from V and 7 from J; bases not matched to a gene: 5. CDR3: CATSKGARNEQFF. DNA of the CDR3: TGTGCCACCAGTAAGGGGGCGAGGAATGAGCAGTTCTTC.

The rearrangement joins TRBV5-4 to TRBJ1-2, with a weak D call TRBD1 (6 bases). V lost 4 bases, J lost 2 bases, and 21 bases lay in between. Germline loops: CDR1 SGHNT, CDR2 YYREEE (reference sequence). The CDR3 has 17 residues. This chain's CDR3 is CASSTPEQGGLNYGYTF. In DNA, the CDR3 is TGTGCCAGCAGCACCCCTGAACAAGGGGGGTTAAACTATGGCTACACCTTC.